One TCR beta chain is described in this entry. Its antigen remains unidentified. At one of its ends the junction is not consistent with the germline gene, which may arise from a read error. The length of the CDR3 is 12 residues. RNA transcripts provided the source from which TCR beta CDR3 regions were amplified. HTBI primers were employed in a first-round RT-PCR of the TCR CDR3. One entry per CDR3 protein results from TCRdb running MiXCR on the multiplex PCR reads. The repertoire has fewer than 450,000 distinct CDR3 sequences, 17% of them found once; the top ten carry around a third. The sample comes from a study of T cells in Graves' hyperthyroidism and ophthalmopathy. Whole-study findings and limits: Ophthalmopathy was identified by the model a median about seven months ahead of onset.

The sequenced sample consisted of blood. The receptor was derived from a woman in her twenties or thirties with Graves' hyperthyroidism that later progressed to Graves' ophthalmopathy. This rearrangement joins TRBV12-3 or TRBV12-4 to TRBJ1-6; D uncertain. CDR3 loop: CANSPLYSPLHF. For the CDR3, the DNA is TGTGCCAACAGTCCCCTTTATTCACCCCTCCACTTT.